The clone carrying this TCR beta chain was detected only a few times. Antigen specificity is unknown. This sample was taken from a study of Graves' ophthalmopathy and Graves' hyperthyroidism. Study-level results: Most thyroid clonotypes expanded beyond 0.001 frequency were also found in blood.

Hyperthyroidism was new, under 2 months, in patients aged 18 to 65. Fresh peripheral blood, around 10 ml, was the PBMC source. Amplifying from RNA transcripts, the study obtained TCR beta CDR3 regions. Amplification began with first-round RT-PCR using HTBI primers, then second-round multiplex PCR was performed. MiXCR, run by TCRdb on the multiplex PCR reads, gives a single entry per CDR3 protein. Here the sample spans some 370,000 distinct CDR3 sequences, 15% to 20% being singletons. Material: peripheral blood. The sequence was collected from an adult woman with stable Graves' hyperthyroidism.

CDR3 DNA: TGTGCCAGCAGTTACTCTGGAAGGCCCCAAGATACGCAGTATTTT. This encodes CASSYSGRPQDTQYF. The J gene is TRBJ2-3, the V gene TRBV6-5; D is unresolved. V was trimmed by 0 bases and J by 5 bases, leaving 12 bases between them. The CDR3 is 15 residues long. CDR1 and CDR2 (germline): MNHEY, SVGAGI.